The T cell receptor (beta chain) described here comes from a study of blood T cell repertoires in COVID-19. About the research overall: The samples span acute and convalescent COVID-19 from the United States, Italy and Spain. T cells, B-cell-depleted T cells, or PBMCs supplied cDNA or gDNA.

The CDR3 spans 16 residues. V shed 4 bases and J 1 base; nucleotides not matched to a gene: 2. Germline V gives CDR1 SGHTA, CDR2 FQGNSA. In the original analysis: The assay estimated nucleated cells by amplifying reference gene primers. The repertoire was sequenced with immunoSEQ multiplex PCR; TCRdb's copy has only in-frame clones and lacks some. V and J calls and clone size follow that table, whereas D and trimming were derived from the DNA. Counted here are just over 200,000 clones, 85% to 90% occurring once; the ten biggest clones make up approximately 6.1%. The sample taken for sequencing was peripheral blood. This receptor was taken from a man of 80 years or more with acute or convalescent COVID-19. V usage is TRBV7-2 and J usage is TRBJ2-2; 11 positions match TRBD2. CDR3 sequence reads: CASSSTSGRNTGELFF. The CDR3 DNA follows: TGTGCCAGCAGCTCCACTAGCGGGAGGAACACCGGGGAGCTGTTTTTT.